The rows below give T cell receptor beta chains drawn from one sample of a study of T cell clonotyping in hematopoietic cell transplantation. This table comes from immunoSEQ multiplex PCR, and its TCRdb copy is limited to in-frame clones, with some not included. The repertoire holds 5,700 or so clones, with 65% to 70% as singletons. The sequencing here drew on PBMCs, taken 180 days after allogeneic stem cell transplant. The receptors derive from a male patient in his fifties or sixties who had an allogeneic stem cell transplant from an unrelated donor, so the T cells may come from the graft donor. Some clones in this sample may be carry-over from other donors' samples. CDR3s include the opening cysteine and the closing phenylalanine or tryptophan. A D gene is named only where the DNA matches it firmly. Rows give clone size only sometimes, using once, few, many, or a class for an expanded clone.

TRBJ1-2	-	TRBV7-6	-	CASSLGQGSFYGYTF	TGTGCCAGCAGCTTGGGGCAGGGCTCTTTCTATGGCTACACCTTC
TRBJ2-1	few	TRBV12-5	TRBD2	CASGLPGLAGDDEQFF	TGTGCTAGTGGTTTGCCTGGACTAGCGGGAGATGATGAGCAGTTCTTC
TRBJ1-3	-	TRBV5-1	-	CASSFPGAHTIYF	TGCGCCAGCAGCTTCCCCGGGGCCCACACCATATATTTT
TRBJ1-1	-	TRBV30	-	CAWGDGPEAFF	TGTGCCTGGGGGGACGGGCCAGAAGCTTTCTTT
TRBJ1-2	-	TRBV20-1	-	CRVSNYGYTF	TGCAGGGTCTCTAACTATGGCTACACCTTC
TRBJ1-6	-	TRBV28	-	CASSFIGNSPLHF	TGTGCCAGCAGTTTTATAGGTAATTCACCCCTCCACTTT
TRBJ2-2	-	TRBV9	-	CASSLQATNTGELFF	TGTGCCAGCAGCCTACAAGCGACAAACACCGGGGAGCTGTTTTTT
TRBJ1-1	-	TRBV29-1	TRBD1	CSAYRGQNTEAFF	TGCAGCGCCTACAGGGGACAGAACACTGAAGCTTTCTTT
TRBJ1-5	-	TRBV6-5	-	CASSYIGQPQHF	TGTGCCAGCAGTTACATCGGTCAGCCCCAGCATTTT
TRBJ2-6	-	TRBV2	TRBD1	CASSEMDRGRPGANVLTF	TGTGCCAGCAGTGAAATGGACAGGGGGCGCCCTGGGGCCAACGTCCTGACTTTC
TRBJ2-1	medium-sized	TRBV9	-	CASSVQGNSYNEQFF	TGTGCCAGCAGCGTACAGGGAAACTCCTACAATGAGCAGTTCTTC
TRBJ1-2	-	TRBV30	-	CAWVTGYGYTF	TGTGCCTGGGTGACGGGCTATGGCTACACCTTC
TRBJ1-2	-	TRBV4-3	-	CASSQDRMYGYTF	TGCGCCAGCAGCCAAGATCGTATGTATGGCTACACCTTC
TRBJ2-2	-	TRBV7-7	-	CASSIKGPHGELFF	TGTGCTAGCAGCATAAAGGGACCGCACGGGGAGCTGTTTTTT
TRBJ2-5	-	TRBV2	TRBD2	CASSGLAGSQETQYF	TGTGCCAGCAGTGGGCTAGCGGGATCACAAGAGACCCAGTACTTC
TRBJ2-7	-	TRBV21-1	-	CASARHSSYEQYF	TGTGCCAGCGCCAGGCATAGCTCCTACGAGCAGTACTTC
TRBJ1-2	-	TRBV30	-	CAWVSGPNYGYTF	TGTGCCTGGGTTTCCGGGCCTAACTATGGCTACACCTTC
TRBJ2-7	-	TRBV5-1	TRBD1	CASSLGGTADYEQYF	TGCGCCAGCAGCTTGGGGGGGACAGCGGACTACGAGCAGTACTTC
TRBJ1-6	-	TRBV30	-	CAWSVVSSPLHF	TGTGCCTGGAGTGTCGTCTCCTCACCCCTCCACTTT
TRBJ2-3	-	TRBV12-5	-	CASGLVESTDTQYF	TGTGCTAGTGGTTTGGTGGAAAGCACAGATACGCAGTATTTT
TRBJ1-5	few	TRBV28	-	CASSFGQGIWGQPQHF	TGTGCCAGCAGTTTTGGGCAGGGTATCTGGGGACAGCCCCAGCATTTT
TRBJ1-2	-	TRBV30	-	CAWSVLHERAVVPNYGYTF	TGTGCCTGGAGTGTACTCCATGAGAGGGCAGTAGTTCCTAACTATGGCTACACCTTC